A single sample is the source of the 29 T cell receptor beta chains below, sequenced in a study of cytomegalovirus exposure and HLA in healthy donors. Use of 60 Vbeta and 13 Jbeta primers characterized the PCR. The data were produced by immunoSEQ multiplex PCR, yet TCRdb's version contains in-frame clones alone and is incomplete. The table gives about 200,000 clones; the top ten clones make up roughly 1.2% of it. The specimen was PBMCs. The receptors originated from a girl aged 2-15 years in good health and CMV-seropositive.

The J gene is TRBJ2-5, the V gene TRBV5-6, with a possible D match to TRBD1 (5 bases). CDR3 length equals 13 residues. The V end was cut by 1 base, the J end by 3 bases, with 7 bases between. The germline gives CDR1 SGHDT, CDR2 YYEEEE. CDR3 sequence: CASSLSDKETQYF. The CDR3 region has the DNA TGTGCCAGCAGCTTGTCGGACAAAGAGACCCAGTACTTC.

The chain joins TRBV19 to TRBJ1-4; no clear D gene. V was cut by 5 bases and J by 0 bases, with 16 bases left in between. Per germline, CDR1 LNHDA and CDR2 SQIVND (reference sequence). The CDR3 has 17 amino acids. The CDR3 sequence is CASSPPLGAATNEKLFF. The CDR3 DNA reads as TGTGCCAGTAGTCCCCCCCTAGGAGCTGCAACTAATGAAAAACTGTTTTTT.

Note on this clone: Other nucleotide sequences in the sample specify the same CDR3. V is TRBV18 and J is TRBJ2-7, with TRBD2 matching 10 bases. The junction had 2 bases not matched to a gene; V was cut back by 3 bases and J by 0 bases. This CDR3 is built from 15 residues. Germline loops: CDR1 KGHSH, CDR2 LQKENI. CDR3 coding DNA: TGTGCCAGCTCACCTCCTAGCGGGAGCTCCTACGAGCAGTACTTC. As protein: CASSPPSGSSYEQYF.

The rearrangement links TRBV5-1 to TRBJ1-1; tentative D call: TRBD1 (6 bases). This CDR3 is 14 amino acids long. V gave up 1 base and J gave up 5 bases, with 12 bases separating them. Germline V CDR1 and CDR2: SGHRS, YFSETQ. The CDR3 region is CASSLRRTGTEAFF. The CDR3 DNA sequence: TGCGCCAGCAGCTTGAGACGTACAGGGACTGAAGCTTTCTTT.

The chain employs TRBV9 and TRBJ1-4, with D possibly matching TRBD1 (5 bases). V lost 0 bases and J 7 bases, leaving 13 bases between the germline ends. This CDR3 region has 15 residues. CDR1 and CDR2 (germline): SGDLS, YYNGEE. The CDR3 here is CASSVVAARGEKLFF. CDR3 sequence (DNA): TGTGCCAGCAGCGTAGTCGCGGCTAGGGGTGAAAAACTGTTTTTT.

The rearrangement uses TRBV7-8 and TRBJ2-3; D remains unclear. CDR1 and CDR2 (germline): SGHVS, FQNEAQ. The CDR3 has 14 amino acids. V lost 3 bases, J lost 0 bases, and 7 bases lay in between. CDR3 nucleotides: TGTGCCAGCAGCTTCATAACTAGCACAGATACGCAGTATTTT. Translating it yields CASSFITSTDTQYF.

The gene calls are TRBV28 and TRBJ1-5; D is possibly TRBD1 (6 bases). V gave up 6 bases and J gave up 0 bases, with 24 bases separating them. Germline CDR1 reads MDHEN; CDR2 reads SYDVKM. The CDR3 covers 19 residues. Here the CDR3 reads CASSRSHLTGQYSNQPQHF. For the CDR3, the DNA is TGTGCCAGCAGCCGCAGTCACTTAACAGGGCAATATAGCAATCAGCCCCAGCATTTT.

Concerning this clone itself: One junction end does not reproduce the germline sequence, and a read error may be involved. The genes are TRBV7-9 and TRBJ2-1, with 9 bases identical to TRBD2. The CDR3 has 15 residues. The germline V gene encodes CDR1 SEHNR and CDR2 FQNEAQ (reference sequence). DNA for the CDR3: TGTGCCAGCGGCTTAGCGGGAGCGGGGTCGAATGAGCAGTTCTTC. Protein sequence: CASGLAGAGSNEQFF.

The gene calls are TRBV10-3 and TRBJ1-2; unclear D gene. CDR1 and CDR2 (germline): ENHRY, SYGVKD. The CDR3 runs 12 residues. V lost 3 bases, J lost 4 bases, and 6 bases lay in between. CDR3 sequence (DNA): TGTGCCATCAGTGAACAGTCCTATGGCTACACCTTC. Translating it yields CAISEQSYGYTF.

The rearrangement joins TRBV25-1 to TRBJ2-2; D not resolved. This CDR3 region has 15 residues. Trimming removed 8 bases at V and 0 bases at J, with 13 bases between. In germline, CDR1 is MGHDK, CDR2 SYGVNS. The DNA of the CDR3 is TGTGCCAGCGAAAGAACACCCTCGAACACCGGGGAGCTGTTTTTT. Encoded protein: CASERTPSNTGELFF.

V is TRBV4-1 and J is TRBJ2-1; D perhaps matches TRBD2 (7 bases). Germline V gene lookup returns CDR1 MGHRA and CDR2 YSYEKL. Trimming pared 2 bases from V and 8 bases from J, leaving 10 bases between. This CDR3 contains 13 residues. CDR3 DNA sequence: TGCGCCAGCAGCCAACAAGGGGGGGATGAGCAGTTCTTC. Protein: CASSQQGGDEQFF.

This chain links TRBV4-1 with TRBJ2-5, with a possible D match to TRBD2 (6 bases). Germline V lookup: CDR1 MGHRA, CDR2 YSYEKL. Trimming left V 4 bases short and J 2 bases short, with 11 bases between. The CDR3 runs 14 residues. The CDR3 DNA reads as TGCGCCAGCAGCCTCGGGACTGCGCAAGAGACCCAGTACTTC. This translates into CASSLGTAQETQYF.

The genes are TRBV28 and TRBJ1-1; TRBD1 might be the D (5 bases). V gave up 4 bases and J gave up 6 bases, with 18 bases separating them. The V gene's germline CDR1 is MDHEN and CDR2 SYDVKM. This CDR3 region has 15 residues. The CDR3 nucleotides read TGTGCCAGCAGTTCACCGCCCGGGGGACGGGCTGAAGCTTTCTTT. Translated: CASSSPPGGRAEAFF.

The chain employs TRBV7-8 and TRBJ2-2; TRBD2 might be the D (5 bases). The CDR3 is 14 residues long. In germline, CDR1 is SGHVS, CDR2 FQNEAQ. V lost 9 bases and J lost 7, with 18 bases in between. The CDR3 protein is CASSGNRLGGELFF. The CDR3 DNA sequence: TGTGCCAGTTCGGGGAATCGGTTGGGCGGGGAGCTGTTTTTT. The full variable domain, its missing parts supplied by reference TRBV7-8 and TRBJ2-2, is GAGVSQSPRYKVAKRGQDVALRCDPISGHVSLFWYQQALGQGPEFLTYFQNEAQLDKSGLPSDRFFAERPEGSVSTLKIQRTQQEDSAVYLCASSGNRLGGELFFGEGSRLTVL.

CDR3 in amino acids: CASSSVAGTSTDTQYF. The CDR3 coding sequence is TGTGCCAGCAGTTCTGTAGCGGGAACTAGCACAGATACGCAGTATTTT. J is TRBJ2-3 and V is TRBV6-5; 8 bases fit TRBD2. V dropped 4 bases and J dropped 0; count of bases not matched to a gene: 6. Germline CDR1 MNHEY, CDR2 SVGAGI. This CDR3 is built from 16 residues.

The J gene is TRBJ1-4, the V gene TRBV6-5, with TRBD1 as a possible D gene (6 bases). The CDR3 has 14 residues. V dropped 6 bases and J dropped 8 bases, with 16 bases sitting between them. In germline, CDR1 is MNHEY, CDR2 SVGAGI. CDR3 in amino acids: CASRAGHEGEKLFF. For the CDR3, the DNA is TGTGCCAGCAGAGCGGGACACGAGGGGGAAAAACTGTTTTTT.

The V gene is TRBV30, the J gene TRBJ1-4; TRBD1 is a possible D gene (6 bases). Deletions cut 4 bases from V and 10 bases from J, with 22 bases between. The CDR3 totals 15 residues. CDR1 GTSNPN and CDR2 SVGIG come from the germline V gene (reference sequence). CDR3 nucleotide sequence: TGTGCCTGGACCCCGGGGGGGCAGGGTGGAGGAAAACTGTTTTTT. It specifies CAWTPGGQGGGKLFF.

The chain has TRBV15 and TRBJ1-5; D unresolved. The V and J ends lost 0 bases and 4 bases respectively, with 10 bases between them. Germline lookup yields CDR1 LNHNV and CDR2 YYDKDF (reference sequence). The CDR3 contains 15 residues. The CDR3 nucleotides read TGTGCCACCAGCAGAGATCGGTCGGGGAATCAGCCCCAGCATTTT. Its protein is CATSRDRSGNQPQHF. Variable domain in full (rest from reference TRBV15 and TRBJ1-5): DAMVIQNPRYQVTQFGKPVTLSCSQTLNHNVMYWYQQKSSQAPKLLFHYYDKDFNNEADTPDNFQSRRPNTSFCFLDIRSPGLGDTAMYLCATSRDRSGNQPQHFGDGTRLSIL.

The CDR3 spells CSVADRDPQETQYF. The DNA for the CDR3 is TGCAGCGTCGCGGACAGAGACCCCCAAGAGACCCAGTACTTC. The chain links TRBV29-1 to TRBJ2-5; possible D gene TRBD1, 6 bases. Germline V gene lookup returns CDR1 SQVTM and CDR2 ANQGSEA. Trimming left V 6 bases short and J 1 base short, with 15 bases between. The CDR3 contains 14 residues.

The chain employs TRBV9 and TRBJ1-1; D is unresolved. Germline V gene sequence: CDR1 SGDLS, CDR2 YYNGEE. Between the trimmed V and J ends, which lost 3 bases and 2 bases, there was a span of 8 bases. CDR3 length: 13 amino acids. The CDR3 loop is CASSEAGNTEAFF. CDR3 bases: TGTGCCAGCAGCGAGGCGGGTAACACTGAAGCTTTCTTT.

The V gene is TRBV27, the J gene TRBJ2-7; maybe TRBD2 (5 bases). This CDR3 is 15 amino acids long. The V end lost 6 bases, the J end lost 1 base, and 16 bases lay between the germline ends. CDR1 is MNHEY, CDR2 SMNVEV, per germline (reference sequence). This chain's CDR3 is CASRPVPGDSYEQYF. The CDR3 region has the DNA TGTGCCAGCAGACCAGTTCCCGGGGATTCCTACGAGCAGTACTTC.

The J gene is TRBJ2-5, the V gene TRBV6-5; D gene ambiguous. This CDR3 has 15 residues. V lost 2 bases to trimming and J lost 2 bases, with 12 bases between them. Germline V CDR1 and CDR2: MNHEY, SVGAGI. The CDR3 reads CASSYGWAAQETQYF. The CDR3, as DNA: TGTGCCAGCAGTTACGGGTGGGCAGCTCAAGAGACCCAGTACTTC.

The chain couples TRBV5-1 to TRBJ1-1; D possibly corresponds to TRBD1 (5 bases). This CDR3 spans 14 amino acids. V lost 4 bases, J lost 4 bases, and 14 bases lay in between. Germline CDR1 is SGHRS and CDR2 is YFSETQ. The CDR3 here is CASSPGGVGTEAFF. In DNA form, the CDR3 reads TGCGCCAGCAGCCCGGGGGGGGTGGGCACTGAAGCTTTCTTT. Supplemented by reference TRBV5-1 and TRBJ1-1, the full variable domain reads KAGVTQTPRYLIKTRGQQVTLSCSPISGHRSVSWYQQTPGQGLQFLFEYFSETQRNKGNFPGRFSGRQFSNSRSEMNVSTLELGDSALYLCASSPGGVGTEAFFGQGTRLTVV.

The chain combines TRBV6-5 with TRBJ2-1, with 8 bases lining up with TRBD1. Germline loops: CDR1 MNHEY, CDR2 SVGAGI. Trimming cost V 6 bases and J 0 bases; bases outside gene matches: 4. There are 15 residues in the CDR3. CDR3 sequence: CASRTGTGSYNEQFF. In DNA, the CDR3 is TGTGCCAGCAGAACCGGGACAGGCTCCTACAATGAGCAGTTCTTC.

Of note for this clone: Other DNA variants within this sample encode the same CDR3. The rearrangement uses TRBV27 and TRBJ2-7; D remains unclear. In germline, CDR1 is MNHEY, CDR2 SMNVEV (reference sequence). The CDR3 covers 14 residues. Trimming left V 0 bases short and J 0 bases short, with 6 bases between. CDR3 bases: TGTGCCAGCAGTTTATCGGCCTCCTCCTACGAGCAGTACTTC. It is translated as CASSLSASSYEQYF.

The chain carries TRBV18 and TRBJ2-1; unclear D gene. Trimming took 4 bases from V and 0 from J, leaving 13 bases between them. Germline CDR1 is KGHSH and CDR2 is LQKENI. The CDR3 is 16 residues long. The CDR3 sequence is CASSRLSKSSYNEQFF. The CDR3 DNA is TGTGCCAGCTCACGCCTTTCCAAGAGCTCCTACAATGAGCAGTTCTTC.

The rearrangement joins TRBV10-2 to TRBJ2-3, with D perhaps matching TRBD2 (6 bases). This CDR3 has 14 residues. Per germline, CDR1 WSHSY and CDR2 SAAADI. The V end was cut by 2 bases, the J end by 6 bases, with 12 bases between. The CDR3 region is CASSERTGGDTQYF. CDR3 DNA sequence: TGCGCCAGCAGTGAGCGTACCGGAGGGGATACGCAGTATTTT.

The chain uses TRBV19 and TRBJ1-2; tentative D call: TRBD1 (5 bases). V lost 3 bases to trimming and J lost 5 bases, with 10 bases between them. Germline V gene lookup returns CDR1 LNHDA and CDR2 SQIVND (reference sequence). This CDR3 has 13 amino acids. CDR3 amino acids: CASSIDRTYGYTF. CDR3 sequence (DNA): TGTGCCAGTAGTATCGACAGAACATATGGCTACACCTTC.

About this clone itself: Relative to the germline gene, one junction end is altered; a read error may explain this. V usage is TRBV28 and J usage is TRBJ1-2; D gene uncertain. Germline values: CDR1 MDHEN, CDR2 SYDVKM. CDR3 length: 11 amino acids. The CDR3 coding sequence is TGTGCCGGCAGCCTAGGCTATGGCTACACCTTC. Translation gives CAGSLGYGYTF.